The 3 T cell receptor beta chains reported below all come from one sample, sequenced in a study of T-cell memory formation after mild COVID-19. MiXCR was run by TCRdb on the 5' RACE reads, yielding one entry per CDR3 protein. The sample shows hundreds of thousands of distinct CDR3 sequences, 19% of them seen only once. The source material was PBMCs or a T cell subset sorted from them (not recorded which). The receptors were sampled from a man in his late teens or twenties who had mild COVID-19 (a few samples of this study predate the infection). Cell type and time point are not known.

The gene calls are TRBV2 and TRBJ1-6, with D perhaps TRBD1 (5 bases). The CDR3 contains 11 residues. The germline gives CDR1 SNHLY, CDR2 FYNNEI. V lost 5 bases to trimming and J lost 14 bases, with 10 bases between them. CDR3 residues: CASSLRGALHF. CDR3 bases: TGTGCCAGCAGTTTACGGGGGGCCCTCCACTTT.

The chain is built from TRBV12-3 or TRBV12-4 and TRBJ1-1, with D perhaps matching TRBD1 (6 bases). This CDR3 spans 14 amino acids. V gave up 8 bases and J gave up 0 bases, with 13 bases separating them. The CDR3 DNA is TGTGCCAGCGGGGGACACGTCCTGAACACTGAAGCTTTCTTT. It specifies CASGGHVLNTEAFF.

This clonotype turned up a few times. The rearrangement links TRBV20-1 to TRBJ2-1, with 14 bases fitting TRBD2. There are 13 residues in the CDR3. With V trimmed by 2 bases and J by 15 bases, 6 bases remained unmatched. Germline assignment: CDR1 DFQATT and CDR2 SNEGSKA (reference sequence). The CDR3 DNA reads TGCAGTGCTAGACCGCGACTAGCGGGGGGGTGGTTCTTC. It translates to CSARPRLAGGWFF.